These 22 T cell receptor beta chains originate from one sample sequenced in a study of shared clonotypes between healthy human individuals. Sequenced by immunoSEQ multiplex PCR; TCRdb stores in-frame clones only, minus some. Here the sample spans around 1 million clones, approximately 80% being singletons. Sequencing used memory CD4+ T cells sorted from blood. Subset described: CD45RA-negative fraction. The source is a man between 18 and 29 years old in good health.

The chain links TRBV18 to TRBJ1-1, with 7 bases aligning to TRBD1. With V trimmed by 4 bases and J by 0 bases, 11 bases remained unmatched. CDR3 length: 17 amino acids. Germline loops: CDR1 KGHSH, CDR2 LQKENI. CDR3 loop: CASSRRGQGVMNTEAFF. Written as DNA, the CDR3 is TGTGCCAGCTCACGGCGGGGCCAGGGGGTGATGAACACTGAAGCTTTCTTT.

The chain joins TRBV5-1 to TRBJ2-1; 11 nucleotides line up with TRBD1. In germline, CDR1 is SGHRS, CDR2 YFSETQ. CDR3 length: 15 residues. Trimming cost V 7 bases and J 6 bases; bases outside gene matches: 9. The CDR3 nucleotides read TGCGCCAGCGACCATGGGGACAGGGGGAGCAATGAGCAGTTCTTC. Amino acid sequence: CASDHGDRGSNEQFF.

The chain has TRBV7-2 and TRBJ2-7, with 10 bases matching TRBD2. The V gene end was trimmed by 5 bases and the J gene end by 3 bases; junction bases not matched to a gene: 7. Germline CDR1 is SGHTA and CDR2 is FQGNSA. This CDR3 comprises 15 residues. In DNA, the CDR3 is TGTGCCAGCAGCCTCCCTAGCGGGGGAGTCTACGAGCAGTACTTC. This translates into CASSLPSGGVYEQYF. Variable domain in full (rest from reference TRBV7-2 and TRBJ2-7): GAGVSQSPSNKVTEKGKDVELRCDPISGHTALYWYRQSLGQGLEFLIYFQGNSAPDKSGLPSDRFSAERTGGSVSTLTIQRTQQEDSAVYLCASSLPSGGVYEQYFGPGTRLTVT.

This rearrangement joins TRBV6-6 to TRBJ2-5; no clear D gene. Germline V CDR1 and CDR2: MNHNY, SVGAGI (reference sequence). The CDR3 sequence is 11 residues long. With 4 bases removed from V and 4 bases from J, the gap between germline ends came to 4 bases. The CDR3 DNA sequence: TGTGCCAGCAGTTCAGCAGAGACCCAGTACTTC. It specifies CASSSAETQYF.

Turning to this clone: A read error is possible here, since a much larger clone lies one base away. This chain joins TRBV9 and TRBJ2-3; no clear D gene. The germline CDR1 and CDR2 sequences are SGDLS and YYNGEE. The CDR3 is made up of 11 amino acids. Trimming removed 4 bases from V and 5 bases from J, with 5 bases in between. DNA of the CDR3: TGTGCCAGCAGCTTAAAAGATACGCAGTATTTT. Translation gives CASSLKDTQYF.

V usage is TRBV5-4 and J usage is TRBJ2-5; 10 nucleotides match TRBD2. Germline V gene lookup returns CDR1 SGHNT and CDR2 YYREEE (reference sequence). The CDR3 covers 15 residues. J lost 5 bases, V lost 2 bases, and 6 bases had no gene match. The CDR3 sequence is CASSFVTSGDETQYF. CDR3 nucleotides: TGTGCCAGCAGCTTTGTTACTAGCGGGGATGAGACCCAGTACTTC.

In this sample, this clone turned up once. The CDR3 sequence is CASRSQGDSNQPQHF. The CDR3 bases are TGTGCCAGCAGATCCCAGGGGGATAGCAATCAGCCCCAGCATTTT. V usage is TRBV6-5 and J usage is TRBJ1-5, with 7 nucleotides matching TRBD1. CDR1 is MNHEY and CDR2 is SVGAGI in the germline V gene. This CDR3 is built from 15 residues. The V segment lost 6 bases and the J segment 0 bases; nucleotides outside the gene matches: 5.

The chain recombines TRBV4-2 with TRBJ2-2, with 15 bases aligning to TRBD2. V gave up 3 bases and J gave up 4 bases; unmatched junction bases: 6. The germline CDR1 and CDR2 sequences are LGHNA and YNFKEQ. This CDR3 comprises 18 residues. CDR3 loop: CASSQGLAGGEGTGELFF. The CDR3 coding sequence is TGTGCCAGCAGCCAGGGACTAGCGGGGGGAGAAGGCACCGGGGAGCTGTTTTTT.

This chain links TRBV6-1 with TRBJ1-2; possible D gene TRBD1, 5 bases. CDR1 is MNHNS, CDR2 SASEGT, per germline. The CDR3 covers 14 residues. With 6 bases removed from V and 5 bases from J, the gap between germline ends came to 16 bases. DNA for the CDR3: TGTGCCAGCAGAAGCACCGGGACGGCTTATGGCTACACCTTC. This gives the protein CASRSTGTAYGYTF.

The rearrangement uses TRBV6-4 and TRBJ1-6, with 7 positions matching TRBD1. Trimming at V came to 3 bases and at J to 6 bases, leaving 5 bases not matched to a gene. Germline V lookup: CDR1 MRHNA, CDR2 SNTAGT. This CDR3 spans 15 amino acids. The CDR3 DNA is TGTGCCAGCAGTGAGGGGACAGCGTTTAATTCACCCCTCCACTTT. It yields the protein CASSEGTAFNSPLHF.

The CDR3 nucleotides are TGTGCCAGTAGTACCTCAGGGGCCGCTAGGAATCAGCCCCAGCATTTT. Translated: CASSTSGAARNQPQHF. This chain uses TRBV19 with TRBJ1-5; tentatively, D is TRBD1 (6 bases). This CDR3 spans 16 amino acids. V gave up 4 bases and J gave up 4 bases, with 17 bases separating them. Germline V gene lookup returns CDR1 LNHDA and CDR2 SQIVND (reference sequence).

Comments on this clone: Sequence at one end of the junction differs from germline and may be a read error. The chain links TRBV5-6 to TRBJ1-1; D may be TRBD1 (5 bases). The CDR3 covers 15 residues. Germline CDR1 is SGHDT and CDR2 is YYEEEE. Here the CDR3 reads CASSLGQERNTEAFF. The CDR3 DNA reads TGTGCCAGCAGTTTGGGGCAGGAGCGGAACACTGAAGCTTTCTTT.

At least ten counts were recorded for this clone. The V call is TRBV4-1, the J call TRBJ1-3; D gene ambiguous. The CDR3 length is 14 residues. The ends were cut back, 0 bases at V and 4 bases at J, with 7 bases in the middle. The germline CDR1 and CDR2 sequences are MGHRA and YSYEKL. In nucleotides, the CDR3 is TGCGCCAGCAGCCAAGATCAGCTCGGAAACACCATATATTTT. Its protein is CASSQDQLGNTIYF.

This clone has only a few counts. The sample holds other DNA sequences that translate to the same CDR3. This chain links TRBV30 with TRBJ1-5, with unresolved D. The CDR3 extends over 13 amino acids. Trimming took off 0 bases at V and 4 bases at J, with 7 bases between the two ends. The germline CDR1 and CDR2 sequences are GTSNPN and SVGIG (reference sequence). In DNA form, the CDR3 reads TGTGCCTGGAGTGTTCGGGAGAATCAGCCCCAGCATTTT. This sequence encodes CAWSVRENQPQHF.

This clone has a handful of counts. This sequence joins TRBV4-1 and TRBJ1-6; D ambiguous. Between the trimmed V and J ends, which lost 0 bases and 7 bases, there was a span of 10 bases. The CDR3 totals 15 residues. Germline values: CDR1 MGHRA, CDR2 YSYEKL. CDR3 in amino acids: CASSQEPGKNSPLHF. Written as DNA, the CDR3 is TGCGCCAGCAGCCAAGAACCGGGGAAAAATTCACCCCTCCACTTT.

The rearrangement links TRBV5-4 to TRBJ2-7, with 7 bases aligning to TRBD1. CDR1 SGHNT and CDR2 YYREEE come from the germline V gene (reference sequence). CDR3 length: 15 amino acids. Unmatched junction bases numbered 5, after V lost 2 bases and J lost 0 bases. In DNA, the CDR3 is TGTGCCAGCAGCTTACAGGGGTACGGCTCCTACGAGCAGTACTTC. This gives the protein CASSLQGYGSYEQYF.

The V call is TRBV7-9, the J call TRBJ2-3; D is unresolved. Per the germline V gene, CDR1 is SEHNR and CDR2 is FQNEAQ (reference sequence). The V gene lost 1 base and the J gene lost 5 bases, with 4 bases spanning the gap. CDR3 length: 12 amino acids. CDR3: CASSLEIDTQYF. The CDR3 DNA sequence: TGTGCCAGCAGCTTAGAAATAGATACGCAGTATTTT.

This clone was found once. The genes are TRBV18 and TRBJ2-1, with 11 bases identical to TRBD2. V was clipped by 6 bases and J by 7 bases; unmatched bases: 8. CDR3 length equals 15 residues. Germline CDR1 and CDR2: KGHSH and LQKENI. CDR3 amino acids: CASSSSSGGLNEQFF. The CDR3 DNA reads TGTGCCAGCTCCTCCTCTAGCGGGGGGCTTAATGAGCAGTTCTTC.

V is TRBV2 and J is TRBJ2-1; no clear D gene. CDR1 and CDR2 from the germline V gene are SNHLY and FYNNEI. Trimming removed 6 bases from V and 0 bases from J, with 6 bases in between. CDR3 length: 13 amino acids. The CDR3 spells CASSPSSYNEQFF. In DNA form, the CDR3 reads TGTGCCAGCAGCCCTAGCTCCTACAATGAGCAGTTCTTC. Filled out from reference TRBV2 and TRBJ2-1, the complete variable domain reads EPEVTQTPSHQVTQMGQEVILRCVPISNHLYFYWYRQILGQKVEFLVSFYNNEISEKSEIFDDQFSVERPDGSNFTLKIRSTKLEDSAMYFCASSPSSYNEQFFGPGTRLTVL.

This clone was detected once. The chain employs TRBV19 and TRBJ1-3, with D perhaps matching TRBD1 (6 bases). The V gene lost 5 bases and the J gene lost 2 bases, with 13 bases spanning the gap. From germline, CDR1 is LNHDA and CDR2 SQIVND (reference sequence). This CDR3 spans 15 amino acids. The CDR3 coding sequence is TGTGCCAGTAGTTTCGACAGGTCGGCTGGAAACACCATATATTTT. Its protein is CASSFDRSAGNTIYF.

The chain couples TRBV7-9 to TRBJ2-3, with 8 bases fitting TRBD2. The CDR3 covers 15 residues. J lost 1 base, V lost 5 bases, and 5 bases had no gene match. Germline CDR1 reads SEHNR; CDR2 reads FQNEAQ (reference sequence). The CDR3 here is CASSPSLAGTDTQYF. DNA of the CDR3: TGTGCCAGCAGCCCCTCACTAGCGGGCACAGATACGCAGTATTTT.

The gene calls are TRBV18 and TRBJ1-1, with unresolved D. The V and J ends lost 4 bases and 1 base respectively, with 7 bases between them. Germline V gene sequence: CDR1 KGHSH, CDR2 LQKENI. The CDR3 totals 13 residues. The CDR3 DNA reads TGTGCCAGCTCACTCGGTGAGAACACTGAAGCTTTCTTT. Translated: CASSLGENTEAFF. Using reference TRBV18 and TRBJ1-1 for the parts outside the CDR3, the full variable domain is NAGVMQNPRHLVRRRGQEARLRCSPMKGHSHVYWYRQLPEEGLKFMVYLQKENIIDESGMPKERFSAEFPKEGPSILRIQQVVRGDSAAYFCASSLGENTEAFFGQGTRLTVV.